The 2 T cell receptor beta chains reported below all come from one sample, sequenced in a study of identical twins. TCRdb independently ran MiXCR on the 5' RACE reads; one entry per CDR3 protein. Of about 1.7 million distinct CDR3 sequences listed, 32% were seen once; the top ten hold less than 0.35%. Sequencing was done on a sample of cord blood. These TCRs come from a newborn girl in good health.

The CDR3 loop reads CASMSTDTQYF. CDR3 DNA: TGCGCCAGCATGAGCACAGATACGCAGTATTTT. The chain is built from TRBV4-1 and TRBJ2-3; D is unclear. Deletions cut 7 bases from V and 0 bases from J, with 2 bases between. The CDR3 length is 11 residues. CDR1 is MGHRA, CDR2 YSYEKL, per germline.

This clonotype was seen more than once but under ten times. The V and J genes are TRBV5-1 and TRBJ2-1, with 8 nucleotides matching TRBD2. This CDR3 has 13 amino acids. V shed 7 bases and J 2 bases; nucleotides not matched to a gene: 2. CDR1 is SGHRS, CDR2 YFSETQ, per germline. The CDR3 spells CASGAGAYNEQFF. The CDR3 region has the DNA TGCGCCAGCGGAGCGGGAGCCTACAATGAGCAGTTCTTC.